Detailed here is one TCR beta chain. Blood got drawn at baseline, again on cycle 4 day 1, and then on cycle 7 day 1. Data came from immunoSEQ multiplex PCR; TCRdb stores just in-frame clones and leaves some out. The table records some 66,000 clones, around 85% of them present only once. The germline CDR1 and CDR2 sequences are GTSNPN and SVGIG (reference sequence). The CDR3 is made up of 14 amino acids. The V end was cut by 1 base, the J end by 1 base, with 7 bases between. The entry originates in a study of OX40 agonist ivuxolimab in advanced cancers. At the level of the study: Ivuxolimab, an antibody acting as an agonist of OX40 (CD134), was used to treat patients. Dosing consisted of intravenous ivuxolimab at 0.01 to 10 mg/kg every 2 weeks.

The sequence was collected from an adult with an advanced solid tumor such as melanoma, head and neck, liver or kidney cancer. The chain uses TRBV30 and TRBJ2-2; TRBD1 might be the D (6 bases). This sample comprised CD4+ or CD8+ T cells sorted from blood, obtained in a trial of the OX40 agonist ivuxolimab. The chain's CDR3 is CAWSARGNTGELFF. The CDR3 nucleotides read TGTGCCTGGAGTGCCAGGGGGAACACCGGGGAGCTGTTTTTT.